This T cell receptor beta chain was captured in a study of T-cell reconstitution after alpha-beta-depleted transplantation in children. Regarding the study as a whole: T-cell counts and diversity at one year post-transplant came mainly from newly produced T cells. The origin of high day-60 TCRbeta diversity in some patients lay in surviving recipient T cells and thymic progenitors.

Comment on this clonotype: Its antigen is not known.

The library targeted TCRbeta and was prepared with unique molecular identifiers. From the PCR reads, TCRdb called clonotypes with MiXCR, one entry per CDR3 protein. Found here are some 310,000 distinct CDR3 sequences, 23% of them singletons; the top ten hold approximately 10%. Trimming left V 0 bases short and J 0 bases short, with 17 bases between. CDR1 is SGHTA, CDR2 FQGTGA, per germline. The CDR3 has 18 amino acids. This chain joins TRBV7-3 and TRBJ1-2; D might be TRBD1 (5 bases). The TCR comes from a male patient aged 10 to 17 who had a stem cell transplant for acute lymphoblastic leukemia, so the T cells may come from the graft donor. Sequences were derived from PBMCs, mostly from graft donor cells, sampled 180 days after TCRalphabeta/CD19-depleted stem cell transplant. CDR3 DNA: TGTGCCAGCAGCTTAACGTTTGTGAAGGGGCCCTCTAACTATGGCTACACCTTC. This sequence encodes CASSLTFVKGPSNYGYTF.